This is a list of T cell receptor beta chains from one sample in a study of blood T cell repertoires in COVID-19. Method: immunoSEQ multiplex PCR; TCRdb's copy keeps in-frame clones and lacks some. In the table there are approximately 350,000 clones, around 89% of which are singletons. The sequencing input was peripheral blood. The receptors originated from a man aged 35 to 55 with acute or convalescent COVID-19. The CDR3 runs from the conserved cysteine through the conserved F or W. D genes are given only for firm matches. Size is omitted from some rows. Given values are once, few, many or a class for expanded clones.

j_call v_call clone_size d_call cdr3_nt cdr3_aa
TRBJ2-1 TRBV7-9 - - TGTGCCAGCAGCCCAACTGGGGGAGGTGAGCAGTTCTTC CASSPTGGGEQFF
TRBJ2-4 TRBV7-9 - - TGTGCCAGCAGCTTAGGGACAGCTAGTCACAAAAACATTCAGTACTTC CASSLGTASHKNIQYF
TRBJ1-1 TRBV30 - - TGTGCCTGGACTACAGGTAGCCTAAGCACTGAAGCTTTCTTT CAWTTGSLSTEAFF
TRBJ1-1 TRBV19 - - TGTGCCAGTAGCGTACGGACACTGAACACTGAAGCTTTCTTT CASSVRTLNTEAFF
TRBJ2-7 TRBV11-2 - TRBD2 TGTGCCAGCAGCGGCCTCAGCGGGAGTATCTACGAGCAGTACTTC CASSGLSGSIYEQYF
TRBJ2-5 TRBV7-8 - - TGTGCCAGCAGCTCTCGTGGGAGCGTCTACCAAGAGACCCAGTACTTC CASSSRGSVYQETQYF
TRBJ2-1 TRBV6-5 - - TGTGCCAGCAGTCGAGGGATGTCCTACAATGAGCAGTTCTTC CASSRGMSYNEQFF
TRBJ1-1 TRBV12-3/TRBV12-4 few TRBD1 TGTGCCAGCAGTTTAGAGAACAGGGGGGAAGCTTTCTTT CASSLENRGEAFF
TRBJ1-5 TRBV6-2/TRBV6-3 - - TGTGCCAGCAGTCAAAACTTACAGCCCCAGCATTTT CASSQNLQPQHF
TRBJ1-1 TRBV12-3/TRBV12-4 few - TGTGCCAGCAGAAGACAGGAGAACACTGAAGCTTTCTTT CASRRQENTEAFF
TRBJ1-5 TRBV6-6 - TRBD1 TGTGCCAGCAGTTCCATGACAGGGGGCGGCAATCAGCCCCAGCATTTT CASSSMTGGGNQPQHF
TRBJ2-2 TRBV7-9 - - TGTGCCAGCAGCTACCGGACCGGGGAGCTGTTTTTT CASSYRTGELFF
TRBJ2-7 TRBV6-6 - TRBD1 TGTGCCAGCAGTAGACTGAGGACAGGGACCTACGAGCAGTACTTC CASSRLRTGTYEQYF
TRBJ2-7 TRBV28 - TRBD1 TGTGCCAGCAGCCTAAGAGGGGCAGGGGGCTCCTACGAGCAGTACTTC CASSLRGAGGSYEQYF
TRBJ2-1 TRBV25-1 - TRBD2 TGTGCCACCACTACCGGGACTAGCGGGACGGACAATGAGCAGTTCTTC CATTTGTSGTDNEQFF
TRBJ1-2 TRBV19 - TRBD1 TGTGCCAGTACGTGGCAGGGGGACTATGGCTACACCTTC CASTWQGDYGYTF
TRBJ2-2 TRBV19 - - TGTGCCAGTAGTATTAATCAGAGGGAGCTGTTTTTT CASSINQRELFF
TRBJ1-2 TRBV30 - TRBD1 TGTGCCTGGAGTCGGTCAGGGGGCTACTATGGCTACACCTTC CAWSRSGGYYGYTF
TRBJ2-7 TRBV28 - TRBD1 TGTGCCAGCAGACCGGGACAGGGGGTCTACGAGCAGTACTTC CASRPGQGVYEQYF
TRBJ1-2 TRBV15 - - TGTGCCACCAGCAGAGATTTGACAGGCCGGGGCCACACCTTC CATSRDLTGRGHTF
TRBJ2-3 TRBV6-6 - - TGTGCCAGCAGTTATCCAGGGGCGTTGAAAGATACGCAGTATTTT CASSYPGALKDTQYF
TRBJ2-7 TRBV2 - - TGTGCCAGCAGTGAAGAGGGGACTCAAGCCTACGAGCAGTACTTC CASSEEGTQAYEQYF
TRBJ2-7 TRBV6-5 - TRBD1 TGTGCCAGCAGTCCGATGACAGGGCTCTCCTACGAGCAGTACTTC CASSPMTGLSYEQYF
TRBJ2-1 TRBV19 - TRBD1 TGTGCCAGTAGTATAAATTCCGGGACAGGGGGGGCCGGACCCAGCTCCTACAATGAGCAGTTCTTC CASSINSGTGGAGPSSYNEQFF
TRBJ2-4 TRBV27 - - TGTGCCAGCAGTTTAAACCATCTGCGAAACATTCAGTACTTC CASSLNHLRNIQYF
TRBJ2-2 TRBV9 - - TGTGCCAGCAGCGTAGTTGGCAACACCGGGGAGCTGTTTTTT CASSVVGNTGELFF
TRBJ2-7 TRBV4-3 - - TGCGCCAGCAGCCAAGATCGGACTATATACTACGAGCAGTACTTC CASSQDRTIYYEQYF